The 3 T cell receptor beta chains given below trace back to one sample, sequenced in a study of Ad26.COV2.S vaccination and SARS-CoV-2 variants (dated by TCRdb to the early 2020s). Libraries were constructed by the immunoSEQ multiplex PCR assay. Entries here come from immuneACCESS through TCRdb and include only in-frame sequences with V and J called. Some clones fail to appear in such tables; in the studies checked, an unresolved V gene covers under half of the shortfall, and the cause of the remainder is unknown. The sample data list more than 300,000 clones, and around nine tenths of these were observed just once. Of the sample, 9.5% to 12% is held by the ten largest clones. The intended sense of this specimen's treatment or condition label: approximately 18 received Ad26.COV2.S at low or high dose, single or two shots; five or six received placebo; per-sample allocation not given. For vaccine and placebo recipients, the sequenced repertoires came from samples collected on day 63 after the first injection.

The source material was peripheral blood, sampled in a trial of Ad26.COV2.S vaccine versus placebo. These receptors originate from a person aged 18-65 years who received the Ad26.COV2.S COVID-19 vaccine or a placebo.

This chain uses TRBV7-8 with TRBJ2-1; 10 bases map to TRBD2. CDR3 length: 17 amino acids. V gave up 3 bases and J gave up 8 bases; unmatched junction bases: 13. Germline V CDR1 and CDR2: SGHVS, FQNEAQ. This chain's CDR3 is CASSFTPLAGGRDEQFF. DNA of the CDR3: TGTGCCAGCAGCTTTACCCCCTTAGCGGGGGGCCGGGATGAGCAGTTCTTC. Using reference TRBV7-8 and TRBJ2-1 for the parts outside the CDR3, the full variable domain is GAGVSQSPRYKVAKRGQDVALRCDPISGHVSLFWYQQALGQGPEFLTYFQNEAQLDKSGLPSDRFFAERPEGSVSTLKIQRTQQEDSAVYLCASSFTPLAGGRDEQFFGPGTRLTVL.

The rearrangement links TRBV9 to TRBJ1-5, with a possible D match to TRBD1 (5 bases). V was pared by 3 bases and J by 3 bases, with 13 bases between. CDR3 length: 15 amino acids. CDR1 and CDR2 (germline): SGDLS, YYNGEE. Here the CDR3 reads CASSEAGEDNQPQHF. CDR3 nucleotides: TGTGCCAGCAGCGAGGCGGGGGAAGACAATCAGCCCCAGCATTTT. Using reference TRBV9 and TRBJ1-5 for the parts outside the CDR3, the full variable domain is DSGVTQTPKHLITATGQRVTLRCSPRSGDLSVYWYQQSLDQGLQFLIQYYNGEERAKGNILERFSAQQFPDLHSELNLSSLELGDSALYFCASSEAGEDNQPQHFGDGTRLSIL.

CDR3 coding DNA: TGTGCCTGGAGACCCCCGGGCACCTCTAACTATGGCTACACCTTC. This translates into CAWRPPGTSNYGYTF. V is TRBV30 and J is TRBJ1-2, with D hard to call. The CDR3 spans 15 residues. The germline V gene has CDR1 GTSNPN and CDR2 SVGIG (reference sequence). Trimming shortened V by 3 bases and J by 0 bases, and 14 bases separated the two germline ends.